This paragraph reports one T cell receptor beta chain. The CDR3 has 15 amino acids. Germline loops: CDR1 MDHEN, CDR2 SYDVKM. Trimming took off 5 bases at V and 2 bases at J, with 13 bases between the two ends. The entry originates in a study of CD8 T cells in Susac syndrome. Roughly 0.45 to 1 ug RNA was reverse transcribed with random hexamers. TCRdb re-derived calls from the immunoSEQ multiplex PCR reads in MiXCR, one entry per CDR3 protein. In the table there are some 190,000 distinct CDR3 sequences, approximately 95% of which are singletons. V and J are TRBV28 and TRBJ1-5; tentative D call: TRBD1 (6 bases). Sequenced sample: CD4+ T cells from PBMCs. The TCR originated in a human donor in good health. In DNA, the CDR3 is TGTGCCAGCAGTCCCCAGGGGTATGGCAATCAGCCCCAGCATTTT. It translates to CASSPQGYGNQPQHF. Full variable domain (missing parts from reference TRBV28 and TRBJ1-5): DVKVTQSSRYLVKRTGEKVFLECVQDMDHENMFWYRQDPGLGLRLIYFSYDVKMKEKGDIPEGYSVSREKKERFSLILESASTNQTSMYLCASSPQGYGNQPQHFGDGTRLSIL.